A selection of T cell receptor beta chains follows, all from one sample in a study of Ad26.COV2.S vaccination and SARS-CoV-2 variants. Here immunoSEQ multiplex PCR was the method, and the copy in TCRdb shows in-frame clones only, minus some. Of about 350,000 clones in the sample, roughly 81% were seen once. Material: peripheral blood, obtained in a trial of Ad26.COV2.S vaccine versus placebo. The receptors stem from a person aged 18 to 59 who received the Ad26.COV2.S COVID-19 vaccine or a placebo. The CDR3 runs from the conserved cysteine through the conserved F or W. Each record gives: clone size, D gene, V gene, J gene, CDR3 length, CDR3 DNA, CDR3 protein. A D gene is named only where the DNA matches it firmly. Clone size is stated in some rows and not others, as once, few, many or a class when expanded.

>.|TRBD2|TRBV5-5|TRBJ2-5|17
TGTGCCAGCAGCTTAGGCGGACTAGCGGGTTTTAAAGAGACCCAGTACTTC
CASSLGGLAGFKETQYF
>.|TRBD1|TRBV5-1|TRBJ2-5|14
TGCGCCAGCAGGGACCAGGGGGCGGGTGAGACCCAGTACTTC
CASRDQGAGETQYF
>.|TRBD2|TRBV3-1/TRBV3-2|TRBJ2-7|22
TGTGCCAGCAGCCAAGCCTCTTTTCTTTGTAGCGGGAGTAGGGAGGGGTTTTCCGAGCAGTACTTC
CASSQASFLCSGSREGFSEQYF
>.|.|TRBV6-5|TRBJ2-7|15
TGTGCCAGCAGCCAAAGACTAGTCACCGCCTACGAGCAGTACTTC
CASSQRLVTAYEQYF
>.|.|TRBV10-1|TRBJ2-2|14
TGCGCCAGCAGTGAGGAGCGGAACACCGGGGAGCTGTTTTTT
CASSEERNTGELFF
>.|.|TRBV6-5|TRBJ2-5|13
TGTGCCAGCAGTTACAAACGGTGGGAGACCCAGTACTTC
CASSYKRWETQYF
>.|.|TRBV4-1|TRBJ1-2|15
TGCGCCAGCAGCCAAGATCTTGCCGGATACTATGGCTACACCTTC
CASSQDLAGYYGYTF
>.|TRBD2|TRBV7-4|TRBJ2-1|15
TGTGCCAGCAGCCCCGGACTAGCGGGAGACAATGAGCAGTTCTTC
CASSPGLAGDNEQFF
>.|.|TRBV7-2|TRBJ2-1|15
TGTGCCAGCAGCTTAGGGGGCAGGGGTAGGAATGAGCAGTTCTTC
CASSLGGRGRNEQFF
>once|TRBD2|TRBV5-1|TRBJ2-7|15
TGCGCCAGCAGCCCTAGGGGGACTAGCGGGAACGAGCAGTACTTC
CASSPRGTSGNEQYF